The 2 T cell receptor beta chains below come from one sample, sequenced in a study of shared T cell receptors in the human thymus. Data came from immunoSEQ multiplex PCR; TCRdb stores just in-frame clones and leaves some out. The sample lists around 730,000 clones, 70% to 90% occurring once. The sample was also reused in another study, on human thymus T cells.

Sequenced: thymocytes. Receptors were obtained from a girl less than two years old with a congenital heart defect.

This clone was seen a single time. The chain couples TRBV7-2 to TRBJ1-6; 8 bases agree with TRBD1. The CDR3 sequence is 16 residues long. The V gene's germline CDR1 is SGHTA and CDR2 FQGNSA. V was clipped by 5 bases and J by 4 bases; unmatched bases: 7. The CDR3 nucleotides are TGTGCCAGCAGCCTTCAGGGGGCTAGGTATAATTCACCCCTCCACTTT. This codes for CASSLQGARYNSPLHF.

The V call is TRBV29-1, the J call TRBJ2-5; possibly TRBD2 for D (6 bases). This CDR3 comprises 12 residues. CDR1 and CDR2 (germline): SQVTM, ANQGSEA. V lost 6 bases, J lost 3 bases, and 11 bases lay in between. The CDR3 reads CSVGWGEETQYF. Written as DNA, the CDR3 is TGCAGCGTGGGGTGGGGGGAAGAGACCCAGTACTTC.